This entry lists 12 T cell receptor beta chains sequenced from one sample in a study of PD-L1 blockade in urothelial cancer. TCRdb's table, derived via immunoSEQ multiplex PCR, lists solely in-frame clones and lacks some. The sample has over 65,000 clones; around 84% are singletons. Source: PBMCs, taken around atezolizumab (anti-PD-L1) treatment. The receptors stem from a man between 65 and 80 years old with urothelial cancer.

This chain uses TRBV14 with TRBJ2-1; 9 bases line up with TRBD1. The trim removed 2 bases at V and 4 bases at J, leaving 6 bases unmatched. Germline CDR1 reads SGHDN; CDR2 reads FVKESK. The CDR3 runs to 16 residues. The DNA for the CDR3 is TGTGCCAGCAGCCAACTCCGGGACAGGGATTACAATGAGCAGTTCTTC. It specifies CASSQLRDRDYNEQFF. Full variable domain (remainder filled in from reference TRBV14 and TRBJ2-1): EAGVTQFPSHSVIEKGQTVTLRCDPISGHDNLYWYRRVMGKEIKFLLHFVKESKQDESGMPNNRFLAERTGGTYSTLKVQPAELEDSGVYFCASSQLRDRDYNEQFFGPGTRLTVL.

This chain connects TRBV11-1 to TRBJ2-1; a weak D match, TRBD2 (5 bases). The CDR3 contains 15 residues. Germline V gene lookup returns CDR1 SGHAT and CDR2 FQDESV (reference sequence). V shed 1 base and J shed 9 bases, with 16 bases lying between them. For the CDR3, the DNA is TGTGCCAGCAGCTTAGGGCTAGCTGGCCGGGTTGAGCAGTTCTTC. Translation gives CASSLGLAGRVEQFF.

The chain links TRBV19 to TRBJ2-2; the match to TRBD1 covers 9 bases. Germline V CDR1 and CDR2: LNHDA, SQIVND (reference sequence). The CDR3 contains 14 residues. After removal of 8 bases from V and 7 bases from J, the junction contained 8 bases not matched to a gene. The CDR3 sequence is CASARQGVGGELFF. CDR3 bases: TGTGCCAGTGCCCGACAGGGGGTTGGCGGGGAGCTGTTTTTT.

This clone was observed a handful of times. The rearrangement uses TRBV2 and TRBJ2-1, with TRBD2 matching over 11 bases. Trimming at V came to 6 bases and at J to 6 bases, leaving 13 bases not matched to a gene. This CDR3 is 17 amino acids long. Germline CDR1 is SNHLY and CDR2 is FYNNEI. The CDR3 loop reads CASRVDTGTSGFNEQFF. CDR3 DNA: TGTGCCAGCAGAGTCGACACCGGGACTAGCGGCTTCAATGAGCAGTTCTTC. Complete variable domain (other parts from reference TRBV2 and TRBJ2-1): EPEVTQTPSHQVTQMGQEVILRCVPISNHLYFYWYRQILGQKVEFLVSFYNNEISEKSEIFDDQFSVERPDGSNFTLKIRSTKLEDSAMYFCASRVDTGTSGFNEQFFGPGTRLTVL.

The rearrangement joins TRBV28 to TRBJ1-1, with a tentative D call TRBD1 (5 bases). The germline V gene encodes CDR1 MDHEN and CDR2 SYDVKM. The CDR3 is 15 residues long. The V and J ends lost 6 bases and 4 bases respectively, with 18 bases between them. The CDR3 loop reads CASRTTDFSGTEAFF. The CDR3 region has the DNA TGTGCCAGCAGGACGACAGATTTTTCAGGCACTGAAGCTTTCTTT.

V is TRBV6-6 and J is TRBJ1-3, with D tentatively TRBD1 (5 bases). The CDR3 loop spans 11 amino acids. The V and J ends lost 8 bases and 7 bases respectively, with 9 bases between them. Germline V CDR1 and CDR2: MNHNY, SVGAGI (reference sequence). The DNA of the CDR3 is TGTGCCAGCGCAGGGTGGAACACCATATATTTT. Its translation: CASAGWNTIYF.

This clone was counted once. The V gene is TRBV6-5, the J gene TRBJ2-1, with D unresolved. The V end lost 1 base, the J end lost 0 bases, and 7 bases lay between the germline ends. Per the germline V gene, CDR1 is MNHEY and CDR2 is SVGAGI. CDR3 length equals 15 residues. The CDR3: CASSYFGSSYNEQFF. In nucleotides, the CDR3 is TGTGCCAGCAGTTACTTTGGTAGCTCCTACAATGAGCAGTTCTTC.

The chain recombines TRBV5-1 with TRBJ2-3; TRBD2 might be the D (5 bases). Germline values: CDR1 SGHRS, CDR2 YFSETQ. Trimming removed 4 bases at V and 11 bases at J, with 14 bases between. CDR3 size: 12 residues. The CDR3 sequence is CASSRGLEGQYF. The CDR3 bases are TGCGCCAGCAGCAGAGGGCTAGAGGGGCAGTATTTT.

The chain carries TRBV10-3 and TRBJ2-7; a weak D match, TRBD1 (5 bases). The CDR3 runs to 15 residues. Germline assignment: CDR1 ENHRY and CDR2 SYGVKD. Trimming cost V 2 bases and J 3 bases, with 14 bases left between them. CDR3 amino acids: CAISEGQGGIYEQYF. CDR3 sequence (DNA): TGTGCCATCAGTGAGGGGCAGGGTGGTATCTACGAGCAGTACTTC.

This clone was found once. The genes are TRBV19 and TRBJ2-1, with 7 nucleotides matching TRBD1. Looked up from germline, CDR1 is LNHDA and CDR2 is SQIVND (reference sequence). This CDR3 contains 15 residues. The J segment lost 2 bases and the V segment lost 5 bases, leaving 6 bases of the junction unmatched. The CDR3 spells CASSLGQAAYNEQFF. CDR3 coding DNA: TGTGCCAGTAGTCTCGGACAGGCAGCCTACAATGAGCAGTTCTTC.

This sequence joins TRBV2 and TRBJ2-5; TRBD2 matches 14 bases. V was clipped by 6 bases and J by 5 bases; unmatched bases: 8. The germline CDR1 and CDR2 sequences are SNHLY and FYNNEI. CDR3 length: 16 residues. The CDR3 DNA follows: TGTGCCAGCAGCCCAGGACTAGCGGGAGGTGGGGAGACCCAGTACTTC. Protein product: CASSPGLAGGGETQYF.

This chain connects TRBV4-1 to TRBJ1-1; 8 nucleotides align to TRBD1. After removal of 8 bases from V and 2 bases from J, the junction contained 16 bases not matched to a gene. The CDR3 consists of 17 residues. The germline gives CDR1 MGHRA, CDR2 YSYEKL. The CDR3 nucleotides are TGCGCCAGCGAACTCGGAGAACCGGGACAGGATAACACTGAAGCTTTCTTT. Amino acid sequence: CASELGEPGQDNTEAFF.